This T cell receptor beta chain was sequenced for a study of metastatic and nonmetastatic thyroid tumors. Study-wide context: Repertoires from malignant and benign thyroid patients were compared across blood and tumor or nodule tissue.

Patients had received no treatment of any kind before thyroid surgery. Many counts were recorded for this clone. This CDR3 contains 12 residues. The germline V gene has CDR1 LNHDA and CDR2 SQIVND (reference sequence). Trimming removed 6 bases at V and 2 bases at J, with 7 bases between. With MiXCR, TCRdb reprocessed the PCR reads. The table lists about 40,000 clones, roughly 14% of them singletons, with over 7.5% in the top ten. This clonotype originated in a female donor with papillary thyroid cancer or a benign thyroid nodule (not recorded which). Some clones in this sample may be carry-over from other donors' samples. This chain links TRBV19 with TRBJ1-2, with a tentative D call TRBD1 (5 bases). Sample: blood. The CDR3 nucleotides are TGTGCCAGTAGCGACAGAAACTATGGCTACACCTTC. Translated, it gives CASSDRNYGYTF.